This T cell receptor beta chain stems from a study of human T cells and chemical hapten exposure. Time point meaning: patch test 2, 6 weeks after DPC sensitization. This sample's treatment: therapeutic diphenylcyclopropenone sensitization with weekly scalp DPC. TCRdb passed the RACE reads through MiXCR, listing each CDR3 protein once. This table has about 100,000 distinct CDR3 sequences, over 9.5% appearing once. The CDR3 consists of 16 residues. J lost 5 bases, V lost 3 bases, and 10 bases had no gene match. The sample here was whole blood, taken in connection with sensitization to the hapten diphenylcyclopropenone (DPC). This chain links TRBV12-3 or TRBV12-4 with TRBJ1-1, with TRBD1 identical over 9 bases. The clonotype comes from a woman between 40 and 55 years old with alopecia areata. Some clones in this sample may be carry-over from other donors' samples. CDR3 sequence: CASSFPSGTGSTEAFF. The CDR3 DNA reads as TGTGCCAGCAGTTTCCCCTCCGGGACAGGGTCGACTGAAGCTTTCTTT.